Listed below are T cell receptor beta chains from one sample, sequenced in a study of blood T cell repertoires in COVID-19. Method: immunoSEQ multiplex PCR; TCRdb's copy keeps in-frame clones and lacks some. The table records more than 90,000 clones, 77% of them present only once. Specimen: peripheral blood. The source is an elderly woman with acute or convalescent COVID-19. Each CDR3 is given with its conserved first and last residue.

TRBJ2-3	TRBV24-1	CATSDFGRNPTDTQYF
TRBJ1-5	TRBV7-8	CASHGPRALSKGNQPQHF
TRBJ1-2	TRBV5-8	CASSLRRSNYGYTF
TRBJ2-3	TRBV3-1/TRBV3-2	CASSQDKAGGSTDTQYF
TRBJ1-4	TRBV29-1	CSGGLSPGNEKLFF
TRBJ1-2	TRBV27	CASSLKLGGDYGYTF
TRBJ1-1	TRBV7-9	CASSLEGQGLNTEAFF
TRBJ1-5	TRBV3-1/TRBV3-2	CASSLSDSNQPQHF
TRBJ2-7	TRBV7-7	CASSLAWGVSYEQYF
TRBJ1-2	TRBV30	CASPGNRGDFGYTF
TRBJ2-3	TRBV10-3	CANISLRDGTQYF
TRBJ2-7	TRBV9	CASSAPGQTYEQYF
TRBJ1-2	TRBV27	CASRDRGLYGGYTF
TRBJ2-5	TRBV18	CASSPRQQETQYF
TRBJ2-6	TRBV5-8	CASSDRSGDLRGFRVLTF
TRBJ1-2	TRBV6-1	CASSEAEGGVRYGYTF